The next 26 T cell receptor beta chains were all read from a single sample in a study of neurological immune-mediated disorders. TCRdb reanalysed the 5' RACE reads using MiXCR and keeps one entry per CDR3 protein. The data contain 65,000 to 80,000 distinct CDR3 sequences, approximately 5% of them singletons. Sequencing input: PBMCs. The source of these receptors is a woman in her sixties or seventies with multiple sclerosis.

This clonotype was seen repeatedly, ten times or more. The rearrangement uses TRBV29-1 and TRBJ1-1, with D tentatively TRBD1 (5 bases). Germline CDR1 SQVTM, CDR2 ANQGSEA. The CDR3 runs to 14 residues. The V end was cut by 5 bases, the J end by 5 bases, with 18 bases between. As DNA, the CDR3 is TGCAGCGTTCTCTTACTAGGGGCGAGTACTGAAGCTTTCTTT. This encodes CSVLLLGASTEAFF.

The chain carries TRBV6-1 and TRBJ2-2, with 14 bases aligning to TRBD2. Looked up from germline, CDR1 is MNHNS and CDR2 is SASEGT. After removal of 6 bases from V and 5 bases from J, the junction contained 5 bases not matched to a gene. The CDR3 is 16 amino acids. CDR3 region: CASRGLAGGQTGELFF. The CDR3 DNA reads as TGTGCCAGCAGAGGACTAGCGGGAGGTCAAACCGGGGAGCTGTTTTTT.

This clonotype was seen at least ten times. In DNA, the CDR3 is TGTGCCAGCAGCTTCCCGGACGGGAGGAGAGCTTTCTTT. Translation: CASSFPDGRRAFF. V usage is TRBV7-2 and J usage is TRBJ1-1; no clear D gene. The CDR3 totals 13 residues. CDR1 and CDR2 (germline): SGHTA, FQGNSA. The ends were cut back, 3 bases at V and 10 bases at J, with 15 bases in the middle.

This clonotype appeared many times. The chain links TRBV20-1 to TRBJ1-2; 10 nucleotides align to TRBD1. The CDR3 contains 16 residues. The ends lost 5 bases at V and 7 bases at J; junction bases unmatched: 16. Germline CDR1 and CDR2: DFQATT and SNEGSKA (reference sequence). CDR3 DNA: TGCAGTGCTTTGCCGGGACAGGGGAGCGGGGGCCGTGGCTACACCTTC. Amino acids: CSALPGQGSGGRGYTF.

This clonotype was observed a few times. The V call is TRBV11-1, the J call TRBJ2-2, with TRBD2 matching over 7 bases. The length of the CDR3 is 16 residues. The V segment lost 5 bases and the J segment 4 bases; nucleotides outside the gene matches: 10. CDR1 and CDR2 (germline): SGHAT, FQDESV (reference sequence). In nucleotides, the CDR3 is TGTGCCAGCAGCCCAGTAAGCGGGACTCCCACCGGGGAGCTGTTTTTT. It yields the protein CASSPVSGTPTGELFF.

In its sample, this clonotype was seen many times. This sequence joins TRBV3-1 and TRBJ2-1; 15 bases map to TRBD2. V gave up 4 bases and J gave up 9 bases; unmatched junction bases: 4. CDR1 and CDR2 from the germline V gene are LGHDT and YNNKEL (reference sequence). CDR3 length equals 15 residues. CDR3 DNA sequence: TGTGCCAGCAGCCTTGGACTAGCGGGGGGGAGTGAGCAGTTCTTC. This sequence encodes CASSLGLAGGSEQFF.

This clonotype was recorded many times. The CDR3, as DNA: TGTGCCAGCAGCAAGCCCGGGACTAGCGTCTACGAGCAGTACTTC. Its translation: CASSKPGTSVYEQYF. The gene calls are TRBV6-5 and TRBJ2-7; 10 bases align to TRBD2. With V trimmed by 6 bases and J by 3 bases, 8 bases remained unmatched. Germline V gene sequence: CDR1 MNHEY, CDR2 SVGAGI. CDR3 size: 15 residues.

CDR3 nucleotide sequence: TGCGCCAGCAGCAGAGTTCTCACTGGCACCGGGGAGCTGTTTTTT. Translating it yields CASSRVLTGTGELFF. The chain employs TRBV5-1 and TRBJ2-2; D remains unclear. The CDR3 covers 15 residues. Germline values: CDR1 SGHRS, CDR2 YFSETQ. Between the trimmed V and J ends, which lost 4 bases and 4 bases, there was a span of 14 bases.

The chain combines TRBV11-2 with TRBJ1-1; D unresolved. Germline lookup yields CDR1 SGHAT and CDR2 FQNNGV. Trimming pared 8 bases from V and 3 bases from J, leaving 13 bases between. This CDR3 is 13 amino acids long. Here the CDR3 DNA reads TGTGCCAGCGGGCCCGATGTGGACACTGAAGCTTTCTTT. Translated: CASGPDVDTEAFF.

This clonotype was detected many times. The genes are TRBV28 and TRBJ2-7; no definite D call. Trimming shortened V by 3 bases and J by 4 bases, and 4 bases separated the two germline ends. The CDR3 covers 11 residues. CDR1 MDHEN and CDR2 SYDVKM come from the germline V gene. CDR3 nucleotides: TGTGCCAGCAGTTTGACGTACGAGCAGTACTTC. Protein: CASSLTYEQYF.

This clonotype showed up many times. The gene calls are TRBV12-3 or TRBV12-4 and TRBJ2-1; possible D gene TRBD2, 5 bases. This CDR3 has 12 residues. V lost 6 bases and J 6 bases, leaving 9 bases between the germline ends. The CDR3 DNA follows: TGTGCCAGCAGCTTACGGGGCAATGAGCAGTTCTTC. This translates into CASSLRGNEQFF.

This clonotype was recorded at least ten times. Compared with germline, one end of the junction differs, possibly owing to a read error. The chain uses TRBV7-7 and TRBJ2-5; 8 bases line up with TRBD1. CDR1 and CDR2 from the germline V gene are SSHAT and FNYEAQ (reference sequence). The CDR3 length is 14 residues. As DNA, the CDR3 is TGTGCTAGCAGCAGGACAGGGTTTGGAGAGACCCAGTACTTC. The encoded protein is CASSRTGFGETQYF.

There are many counts of this clonotype. This CDR3 reads CSARGSAEQPQHF. For the CDR3, the DNA is TGCAGTGCTAGAGGATCGGCAGAACAGCCCCAGCATTTT. The chain uses TRBV20-1 and TRBJ1-5, with D hard to call. V gave up 1 base and J gave up 7 bases, with 11 bases separating them. The CDR3 extends over 13 amino acids. CDR1 is DFQATT and CDR2 is SNEGSKA in the germline V gene (reference sequence).

This clonotype was detected many times. The chain is built from TRBV6-5 and TRBJ2-5; TRBD2 matches at 9 bases. Germline V gene sequence: CDR1 MNHEY, CDR2 SVGAGI. Losses at the gene ends were 7 bases for V and 5 bases for J; bases not matched to a gene: 14. This CDR3 comprises 16 residues. This CDR3 reads CASTHWVAGVLETQYF. The CDR3 nucleotides read TGTGCCAGCACTCATTGGGTAGCGGGAGTTTTGGAGACCCAGTACTTC.

This clonotype was detected many times. The gene calls are TRBV12-5 and TRBJ2-2, with TRBD2 matching 9 bases. V dropped 6 bases and J dropped 2; count of bases not matched to a gene: 13. The germline CDR1 and CDR2 sequences are LGHNT and FRNRAP. The CDR3 loop spans 18 amino acids. DNA for the CDR3: TGTGCTAGTGGAGCAGAGGAATCTAGCGGGAAAAACACCGGGGAGCTGTTTTTT. Protein: CASGAEESSGKNTGELFF.

The chain joins TRBV5-1 to TRBJ1-2; D unclear. Trimming cost V 0 bases and J 2 bases, with 8 bases left between them. Germline assignment: CDR1 SGHRS and CDR2 YFSETQ. The CDR3 covers 14 residues. The CDR3 coding sequence is TGCGCCAGCAGCTTGGACAGCCCGAACTATGGCTACACCTTC. As protein: CASSLDSPNYGYTF. The complete variable domain, with remaining parts taken from reference TRBV5-1 and TRBJ1-2, reads KAGVTQTPRYLIKTRGQQVTLSCSPISGHRSVSWYQQTPGQGLQFLFEYFSETQRNKGNFPGRFSGRQFSNSRSEMNVSTLELGDSALYLCASSLDSPNYGYTFGSGTRLTVV.

This clonotype was observed many times. J is TRBJ2-1 and V is TRBV20-1; 14 bases line up with TRBD2. V dropped 3 bases and J dropped 8; count of bases not matched to a gene: 6. Per germline, CDR1 DFQATT and CDR2 SNEGSKA (reference sequence). This CDR3 contains 15 residues. The CDR3 bases are TGCAGTGCTAGCTGGACTAGCGGGAGGTCGGATGAGCAGTTCTTC. Its protein product is CSASWTSGRSDEQFF.

This clonotype showed up many times. J is TRBJ2-3 and V is TRBV5-6, with D perhaps matching TRBD2 (5 bases). V lost 2 bases, J lost 3 bases, and 13 bases lay in between. This CDR3 has 15 residues. Germline-derived CDR1 and CDR2 are SGHDT and YYEEEE. The CDR3: CASSLEGEVTDTQYF. The CDR3 DNA reads TGTGCCAGCAGCTTAGAGGGAGAAGTGACAGATACGCAGTATTTT.

This clonotype showed up just a few times. The V and J genes are TRBV3-1 and TRBJ1-1; the D is unclear. From germline, CDR1 is LGHDT and CDR2 YNNKEL (reference sequence). There are 14 residues in the CDR3. Trimming removed 1 base at V and 10 bases at J, with 16 bases between. The CDR3 loop reads CASSQGWRVWGAFF. The CDR3 DNA sequence: TGTGCCAGCAGCCAAGGTTGGCGGGTCTGGGGAGCTTTCTTT.

The V and J genes are TRBV7-6 and TRBJ2-4; 8 bases map to TRBD1. Unmatched junction bases numbered 6, after V lost 4 bases and J lost 1 base. In germline, CDR1 is SGHVS, CDR2 FNYEAQ. This CDR3 has 16 amino acids. CDR3 sequence reads: CASSSPDRDAKNIQYF. The CDR3 nucleotides read TGTGCCAGCAGCTCTCCGGACAGGGACGCCAAAAACATTCAGTACTTC.

This clonotype occurred many times. V is TRBV5-1 and J is TRBJ2-7, with D tentatively TRBD2 (5 bases). Looked up from germline, CDR1 is SGHRS and CDR2 is YFSETQ. Trimming took 5 bases from V and 1 from J, leaving 13 bases between them. The CDR3 extends over 14 amino acids. CDR3 sequence (DNA): TGCGCCAGCAGTTGGGAGCACCCATCCTACGAGCAGTACTTC. This sequence encodes CASSWEHPSYEQYF.

Ten or more counts support this clonotype. This chain uses TRBV6-2 or TRBV6-3 with TRBJ2-7; no clear D gene. CDR3 length: 11 residues. Per the germline V gene, CDR1 is MNHEY and CDR2 is SVGEGT. V was cut by 2 bases and J by 9 bases, with 8 bases left in between. CDR3 in amino acids: CASSYGLWQYF. DNA for the CDR3: TGTGCCAGCAGTTACGGCCTGTGGCAGTACTTC.

This clonotype was detected a few times. The chain uses TRBV5-5 and TRBJ2-2, with a weak D call TRBD1 (5 bases). The V gene's germline CDR1 is SGHKS and CDR2 YYEKEE (reference sequence). The germline V and J ends were trimmed by 1 base and 1 base, with 11 bases remaining between them. This CDR3 contains 16 residues. This CDR3 is CASSLLAGWNTGELFF. The CDR3 DNA follows: TGTGCCAGCAGCTTGTTGGCAGGGTGGAACACCGGGGAGCTGTTTTTT.

Many counts were recorded for this clonotype. The chain employs TRBV5-1 and TRBJ1-1, with 7 bases fitting TRBD1. Looked up from germline, CDR1 is SGHRS and CDR2 is YFSETQ. CDR3 length equals 15 residues. The V and J ends lost 0 bases and 3 bases, in that order; junction bases with no gene match: 5. CDR3 sequence reads: CASSLETGWDTEAFF. The CDR3, as DNA: TGCGCCAGCAGCTTGGAGACAGGGTGGGACACTGAAGCTTTCTTT.

This clonotype was seen at least ten times. The chain carries TRBV20-1 and TRBJ2-5; 9 positions agree with TRBD2. The CDR3 extends over 14 amino acids. The germline CDR1 and CDR2 sequences are DFQATT and SNEGSKA (reference sequence). The trim removed 3 bases at V and 2 bases at J, leaving 4 bases unmatched. CDR3 in amino acids: CSASVAGVQETQYF. CDR3 in DNA: TGCAGTGCTAGTGTAGCGGGAGTACAAGAGACCCAGTACTTC.

This clonotype was recorded at least ten times. The gene calls are TRBV4-1 and TRBJ1-1; TRBD1 matches 9 bases. V was pared by 4 bases and J by 4 bases, with 10 bases of the junction left unmatched. Germline CDR1 MGHRA, CDR2 YSYEKL. The CDR3 runs to 16 residues. CDR3 DNA sequence: TGCGCCAGCAGCCCACCAGCGGACAGGGGTGTCACTGAAGCTTTCTTT. This encodes CASSPPADRGVTEAFF.